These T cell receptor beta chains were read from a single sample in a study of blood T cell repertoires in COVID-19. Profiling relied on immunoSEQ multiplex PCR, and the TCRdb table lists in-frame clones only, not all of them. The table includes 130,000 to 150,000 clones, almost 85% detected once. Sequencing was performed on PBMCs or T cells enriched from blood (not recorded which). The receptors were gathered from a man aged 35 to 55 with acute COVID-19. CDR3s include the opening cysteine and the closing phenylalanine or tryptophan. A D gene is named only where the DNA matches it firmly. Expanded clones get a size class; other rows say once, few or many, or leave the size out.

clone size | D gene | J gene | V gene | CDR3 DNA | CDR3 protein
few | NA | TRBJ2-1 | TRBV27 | TGTGCCAGCAGCTCCCTAAACAGCTATTACAATGAGCAGTTCTTC | CASSSLNSYYNEQFF
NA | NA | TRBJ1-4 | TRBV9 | TGTGCCAGCAGCGTAAGTGGAGGGCTTTCTATTAATGAAAAACTGTTTTTT | CASSVSGGLSINEKLFF
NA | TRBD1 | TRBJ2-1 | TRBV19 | TGTGCCAGTAGTACGTTACAGGGGGGTGAGCAGTTCTTC | CASSTLQGGEQFF
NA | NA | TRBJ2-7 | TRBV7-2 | TGTGCCAGCAGCTTAGCAGGAGACTACGAGCAGTACTTC | CASSLAGDYEQYF
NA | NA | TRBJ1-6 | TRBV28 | TGTGCCAGCAGTTCCCAGGGGTCCTATAATTCACCCCTCCACTTT | CASSSQGSYNSPLHF
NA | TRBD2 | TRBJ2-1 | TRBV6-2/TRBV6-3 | TGTGCCAGCAGTCCAGGACTAGCGGGCAAACTATCAGACAATGAGCAGTTCTTC | CASSPGLAGKLSDNEQFF
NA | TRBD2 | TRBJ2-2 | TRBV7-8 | TGTGCCAGCAGCGAACTAGCGGGGGTGTCAACCGGGGAGCTGTTTTTT | CASSELAGVSTGELFF
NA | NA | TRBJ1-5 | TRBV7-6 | TGTGCCAGCAGCCAGACTAAACTCGGGCCCCAGCATTTT | CASSQTKLGPQHF
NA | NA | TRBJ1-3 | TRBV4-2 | TGTGCCAGCAGCCAAGTACCCTATTTGTCGGCTGGAAACACCATATATTTT | CASSQVPYLSAGNTIYF
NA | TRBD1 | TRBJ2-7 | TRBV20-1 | TGCAGTGCTAGTATTGGGGCTATGAGGGGGCGGCAGTACTTC | CSASIGAMRGRQYF
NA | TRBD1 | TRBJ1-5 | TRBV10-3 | TGTGCCACCGAGACAGGGAATGGCAATCAGCCCCAGCATTTT | CATETGNGNQPQHF
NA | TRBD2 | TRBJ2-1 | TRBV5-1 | TGCGCCAGCAGCTTGGGGACTAGCGGGAGGGCATATGAGCAGTTCTTC | CASSLGTSGRAYEQFF
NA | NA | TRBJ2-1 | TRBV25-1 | TGTGCCAGCACCCCCCCGACTATAAGCAATGAGCAGTTCTTC | CASTPPTISNEQFF
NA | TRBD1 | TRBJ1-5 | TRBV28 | TGTGCCAGCCGAAACGCGGACAGGGACAATCAGCCCCAGCATTTT | CASRNADRDNQPQHF
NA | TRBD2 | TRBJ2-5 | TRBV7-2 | TGTGCCAGCAGCCCGGGACTAGCGGCCAACCAAGAGACCCAGTACTTC | CASSPGLAANQETQYF
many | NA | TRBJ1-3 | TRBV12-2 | TGTGCAAGTCGCTTCGGGGCGGGGGAGCGAAACTCTGGAAACACCATATATTTT | CASRFGAGERNSGNTIYF
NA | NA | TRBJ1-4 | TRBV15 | TGTGCCACCAGCAGAGAATACTCAGGGTCCGGCGGTGAAAAACTGTTTTTT | CATSREYSGSGGEKLFF
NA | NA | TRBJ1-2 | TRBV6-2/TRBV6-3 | TGTGCCAGCAGTTCCCAGAGGGCCCTCTATGGCTACACCTTC | CASSSQRALYGYTF
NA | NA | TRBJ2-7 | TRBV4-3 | TGCGCCAGCAGCCAGCCCTCCTTCTGGGAGCCTCTGAACAAGTGGGAGCAGTACTTC | CASSQPSFWEPLNKWEQYF
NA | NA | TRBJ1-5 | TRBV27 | TGTGCCAGCAGTTTAAGACACAATAGCAATCAGCCCCAGCATTTT | CASSLRHNSNQPQHF
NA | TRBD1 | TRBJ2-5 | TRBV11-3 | TGTGCCAGCAGTCAGAGACAGGGGGATAAGACCCAGTACTTC | CASSQRQGDKTQYF
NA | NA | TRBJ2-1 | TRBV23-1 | TGCGCCAGCAGTCAGACCGGCAGGCGATACAATGAGCAGTTCTTC | CASSQTGRRYNEQFF
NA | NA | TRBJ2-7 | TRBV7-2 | TGTGCCAGCAGCTTAAGTAGCGGATCCTACGAGCAGTACTTC | CASSLSSGSYEQYF
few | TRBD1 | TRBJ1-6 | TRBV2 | TGTGCCAGCAGTGAGGGACAGGGGTTTATCATGGCTTCACCCCTCCACTTT | CASSEGQGFIMASPLHF
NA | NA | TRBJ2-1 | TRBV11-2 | TGTGCCAGCAGCTTAGACGGATCGGGGTTATACAATGAGCAGTTCTTC | CASSLDGSGLYNEQFF
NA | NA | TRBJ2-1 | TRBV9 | TGTGCCAGCAGCCCCCAGCGGGCCTCCTACAATGAGCAGTTCTTC | CASSPQRASYNEQFF
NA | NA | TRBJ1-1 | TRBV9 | TGTGCCAGCAGCCCCCATCTGACAGTTTCGAACACTGAAGCTTTCTTT | CASSPHLTVSNTEAFF
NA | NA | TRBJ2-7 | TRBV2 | TGTGCCAGCAGTAGAGACAGGGAGGACCCCGAGCAGTACTTC | CASSRDREDPEQYF
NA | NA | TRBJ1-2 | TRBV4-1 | TGCGCCAGCAGCCAAGATCCTCTGGGGCGGGGTCGATTTGGCTACACCTTC | CASSQDPLGRGRFGYTF
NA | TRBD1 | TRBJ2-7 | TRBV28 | TGTGCCAGCAGCCCTACAGGGGACAGCCACCTCGAGCAGTACTTC | CASSPTGDSHLEQYF
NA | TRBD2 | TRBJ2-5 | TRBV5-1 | TGCGCCAGCAGCTCCTACAGCGGGGCAACCCGCGTGGAGACCCAGTACTTC | CASSSYSGATRVETQYF
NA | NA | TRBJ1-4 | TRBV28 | TGTGCCAGCAGTTTGCGGGGGTCAGGTGAAAAACTGTTTTTT | CASSLRGSGEKLFF
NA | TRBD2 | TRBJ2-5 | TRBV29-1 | TGCAGCGCCATCCCCCGGGATAGCGGGGAAGGAGAGACCCAGTACTTC | CSAIPRDSGEGETQYF
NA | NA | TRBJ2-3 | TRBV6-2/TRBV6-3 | TGTGCCAGCAGTTACCCCAACGTCCCTCTAACTACGAGTAAAGCAGATACGCAGTATTTT | CASSYPNVPLTTSKADTQYF
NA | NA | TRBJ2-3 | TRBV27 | TGTGCCAGCAGTTGGCGGGACTCGGGTCGGGCAGATACGCAGTATTTT | CASSWRDSGRADTQYF